The 18 T cell receptor beta chains below all came from one sample that was sequenced in a study of blood T cell repertoires in COVID-19. Sequenced by immunoSEQ multiplex PCR; TCRdb stores in-frame clones only, minus some. The sample carries about 16,000 clones, 70% to 90% recorded once. Sequencing input: peripheral blood. The origin of the receptors is a human donor in a cohort sampled during active COVID-19.

The CDR3 DNA reads TGTGCCAGCAGAATCCGGACTAGGGGGACCCAGTACTTC. Its protein is CASRIRTRGTQYF. J is TRBJ2-5 and V is TRBV27; 7 bases map to TRBD2. CDR3 length equals 13 residues. Germline values: CDR1 MNHEY, CDR2 SMNVEV (reference sequence). V lost 6 bases to trimming and J lost 7 bases; unmatched junction nucleotides: 8.

This clone is termed large. The chain joins TRBV7-9 to TRBJ2-2; TRBD1 agrees at 9 bases. V trimming: 3 bases; J trimming: 4 bases; junction bases outside the gene matches: 6. CDR1 and CDR2 from the germline V gene are SEHNR and FQNEAQ (reference sequence). The CDR3 totals 16 residues. CDR3 sequence: CASSFRTGAGTGELFF. CDR3 bases: TGTGCCAGCAGCTTTCGGACAGGGGCCGGCACCGGGGAGCTGTTTTTT.

The chain recombines TRBV7-6 with TRBJ2-7; possibly TRBD2 for D (6 bases). Trimming shortened V by 4 bases and J by 5 bases, and 15 bases separated the two germline ends. Germline CDR1 SGHVS, CDR2 FNYEAQ. The CDR3 extends over 14 amino acids. The CDR3: CASSSGPGDDEQYF. For the CDR3, the DNA is TGTGCCAGCAGCTCAGGACCGGGGGACGACGAGCAGTACTTC.

J is TRBJ2-1 and V is TRBV2; no firm D call. This CDR3 region has 13 residues. The germline V gene has CDR1 SNHLY and CDR2 FYNNEI. Trimming stripped 5 bases from V and 2 bases from J, with 7 bases between. DNA of the CDR3: TGTGCCAGCAGTAGCGAGGCCTACAATGAGCAGTTCTTC. Encoded protein: CASSSEAYNEQFF.

As regards this clone: The junction shows a germline mismatch at one end, possibly a read error. The chain combines TRBV4-1 with TRBJ1-1, with D tentatively TRBD1 (6 bases). Per the germline V gene, CDR1 is MGHRA and CDR2 is YSYEKL. This CDR3 region has 15 residues. The CDR3 DNA reads as TGCGCCAGCAGCCAAGGGTCCAGGGACAACAATGAAGCTTTCTTT. Residues: CASSQGSRDNNEAFF.

This clone was recorded a few times. The V call is TRBV7-8, the J call TRBJ1-4; 7 bases are a match to TRBD1. J lost 1 base, V lost 5 bases, and 7 bases had no gene match. CDR3 length: 16 residues. In germline, CDR1 is SGHVS, CDR2 FQNEAQ. This chain's CDR3 is CASSGLQGRTNEKLFF. CDR3 in DNA: TGTGCCAGCAGCGGCCTACAGGGGAGAACTAATGAAAAACTGTTTTTT.

The V and J genes are TRBV10-3 and TRBJ2-3; TRBD2 matches 14 bases. The CDR3 has 16 residues. V lost 4 bases and J lost 3; bases outside the gene matches: 3. Per the germline V gene, CDR1 is ENHRY and CDR2 is SYGVKD. CDR3 residues: CAISVGTSGGTDTQYF. The CDR3 DNA reads as TGTGCCATCAGTGTAGGGACTAGCGGGGGAACAGATACGCAGTATTTT.

The CDR3 region is CASSQDFAGGHSWGYTF. The CDR3 coding sequence is TGCGCCAGCAGCCAAGATTTCGCAGGTGGACATTCTTGGGGCTACACCTTC. The chain recombines TRBV4-3 with TRBJ1-2; tentative D call: TRBD1 (5 bases). Looked up from germline, CDR1 is LGHNA and CDR2 is YSLEER. The CDR3 is 17 residues long. Trimming left V 0 bases short and J 8 bases short, with 22 bases between.

V usage is TRBV10-1 and J usage is TRBJ2-1; TRBD2 matches 9 bases. V gave up 3 bases and J gave up 7 bases; unmatched junction bases: 7. The germline gives CDR1 WNHNN, CDR2 SYGVQD (reference sequence). The CDR3 consists of 15 residues. CDR3 sequence: CASSELRGGSNEQFF. DNA for the CDR3: TGCGCCAGCAGTGAATTGCGGGGGGGCTCGAATGAGCAGTTCTTC.

The chain's CDR3 is CASSLRDNRWEQFF. The CDR3 bases are TGTGCCAGCAGCCTCCGGGACAATCGGTGGGAGCAGTTCTTC. The V and J genes are TRBV3-1 (or the pseudogene TRBV3-2) and TRBJ2-1; possibly TRBD1 for D (6 bases). Germline CDR1 is LGHDT and CDR2 is YNNKEL (reference sequence). Trimming took 4 bases from V and 10 from J, leaving 17 bases between them. The CDR3 extends over 14 amino acids.

This chain uses TRBV5-1 with TRBJ2-5; 12 nucleotides agree with TRBD2. The CDR3 length is 16 residues. J was trimmed by 3 bases and V by 4 bases; bases with no gene match: 7. From germline, CDR1 is SGHRS and CDR2 YFSETQ. CDR3 in amino acids: CASSPSPSGGEETQYF. DNA of the CDR3: TGCGCCAGCAGCCCGTCCCCTAGCGGGGGGGAAGAGACCCAGTACTTC.

Only a few counts were recorded for this clone. This chain links TRBV5-1 with TRBJ1-2; the D gene is possibly TRBD1 (5 bases). CDR1 SGHRS and CDR2 YFSETQ come from the germline V gene. Trimming stripped 0 bases from V and 1 base from J, with 7 bases between. There are 14 residues in the CDR3. CDR3 residues: CASSLVGVNYGYTF. The DNA of the CDR3 is TGCGCCAGCAGCTTGGTAGGGGTTAACTATGGCTACACCTTC.

The rearrangement uses TRBV28 and TRBJ1-1; 7 bases map to TRBD1. From germline, CDR1 is MDHEN and CDR2 SYDVKM. J lost 10 bases, V lost 7 bases, and 15 bases had no gene match. This CDR3 region has 14 residues. CDR3: CASTLRQGILRAFF. The CDR3 coding sequence is TGTGCCAGCACCTTGAGACAGGGCATACTCCGAGCTTTCTTT. Combining the CDR3 with reference TRBV28 and TRBJ1-1 gives the whole variable domain DVKVTQSSRYLVKRTGEKVFLECVQDMDHENMFWYRQDPGLGLRLIYFSYDVKMKEKGDIPEGYSVSREKKERFSLILESASTNQTSMYLCASTLRQGILRAFFGQGTRLTVV.

Only a few counts were recorded for this clone. This chain joins TRBV30 and TRBJ1-1; 8 nucleotides match TRBD1. CDR3 length equals 15 residues. Unmatched junction bases numbered 3, after V lost 0 bases and J lost 0 bases. Germline lookup yields CDR1 GTSNPN and CDR2 SVGIG (reference sequence). Here the CDR3 reads CAWSVTGALNTEAFF. CDR3 DNA sequence: TGTGCCTGGAGTGTGACAGGGGCCTTGAACACTGAAGCTTTCTTT.

This sequence joins TRBV5-1 and TRBJ1-3; 7 bases match TRBD1. The germline CDR1 and CDR2 sequences are SGHRS and YFSETQ. V lost 4 bases, J lost 1 base, and 8 bases stayed unmatched. The CDR3 is made up of 16 amino acids. CDR3 nucleotide sequence: TGCGCCAGCAGCGTTACGACAGGGAGGTCTGGAAACACCATATATTTT. It specifies CASSVTTGRSGNTIYF.

This clone was counted between two and nine times. The chain carries TRBV20-1 and TRBJ1-2; D unclear. Trimming removed 3 bases at V and 4 bases at J, with 6 bases between. This CDR3 contains 11 residues. Germline V gene sequence: CDR1 DFQATT, CDR2 SNEGSKA (reference sequence). CDR3 sequence reads: CSAREGYGYTF. The CDR3 DNA follows: TGCAGTGCTAGGGAGGGCTATGGCTACACCTTC.

The genes are TRBV9 and TRBJ2-2; the match to TRBD2 covers 11 bases. CDR3 length: 15 residues. Germline V gene sequence: CDR1 SGDLS, CDR2 YYNGEE. The J segment lost 9 bases and the V segment lost 3 bases, leaving 7 bases of the junction unmatched. In DNA form, the CDR3 reads TGTGCCAGCAGCGCCCTTAGCGGGGGGGCCCGGGAGCTGTTTTTT. Its protein is CASSALSGGARELFF.

The chain couples TRBV19 to TRBJ2-1; perhaps TRBD1 as D (5 bases). The germline gives CDR1 LNHDA, CDR2 SQIVND (reference sequence). Trimming took off 4 bases at V and 4 bases at J, with 11 bases between the two ends. The CDR3 contains 14 residues. This chain's CDR3 is CASSTRQLYNEQFF. As DNA, the CDR3 is TGTGCCAGTAGTACTAGACAGCTATACAATGAGCAGTTCTTC. The full variable domain, in which reference TRBV19 and TRBJ2-1 provide the parts outside the CDR3, is DGGITQSPKYLFRKEGQNVTLSCEQNLNHDAMYWYRQDPGQGLRLIYYSQIVNDFQKGDIAEGYSVSREKKESFPLTVTSAQKNPTAFYLCASSTRQLYNEQFFGPGTRLTVL.